One sample yielded the 29 T cell receptor beta chains listed below, sequenced in a study of cytomegalovirus exposure and HLA in healthy donors. The primer mix had 60 Vbeta and 13 Jbeta primers. Assay used: immunoSEQ multiplex PCR; TCRdb lists only in-frame clones, some missing. The table records about 150,000 clones, 70% to 90% of them present only once. Sequenced input: PBMCs. The source of these receptors is a woman between 18 and 29 years old in good health and CMV-seronegative.

The genes are TRBV7-2 and TRBJ2-5; TRBD1 agrees at 8 bases. The CDR3 is 13 residues long. Trimming took 8 bases from V and 5 from J; bases not matched to a gene: 7. The V gene's germline CDR1 is SGHTA and CDR2 FQGNSA. CDR3 DNA: TGTGCCAGCGGGCGGACAGGGAGGGAGACCCAGTACTTC. Residues: CASGRTGRETQYF.

There are a few counts of this clone. For the CDR3, the DNA is TGCGCCAGCAGTCGGATGGGGGGTTCCTACGAGCAGTACTTC. It codes for CASSRMGGSYEQYF. The chain has TRBV5-1 and TRBJ2-7; a possible D gene is TRBD2 (6 bases). The V gene's germline CDR1 is SGHRS and CDR2 YFSETQ. The CDR3 runs 14 residues. Trimming took 5 bases from V and 1 from J, leaving 13 bases between them.

The chain is built from TRBV4-2 and TRBJ2-2, with TRBD1 as a possible D gene (7 bases). This CDR3 contains 17 residues. Per germline, CDR1 LGHNA and CDR2 YNFKEQ. Trimming left V 0 bases short and J 6 bases short, with 17 bases between. CDR3 amino acids: CASSQDGGRGEAGELFF. The CDR3 nucleotides read TGTGCCAGCAGCCAAGATGGGGGCAGGGGGGAGGCCGGGGAGCTGTTTTTT.

This clone was seen only a few times. The chain uses TRBV28 and TRBJ2-7, with 12 bases identical to TRBD2. CDR3 length equals 15 residues. The ends lost 6 bases at V and 4 bases at J; junction bases unmatched: 7. Germline CDR1 and CDR2: MDHEN and SYDVKM. CDR3 amino acids: CASSPSGRATYEQYF. DNA of the CDR3: TGTGCCAGCAGCCCTAGCGGGAGGGCTACGTACGAGCAGTACTTC. The whole variable domain, filled in from reference TRBV28 and TRBJ2-7, reads DVKVTQSSRYLVKRTGEKVFLECVQDMDHENMFWYRQDPGLGLRLIYFSYDVKMKEKGDIPEGYSVSREKKERFSLILESASTNQTSMYLCASSPSGRATYEQYFGPGTRLTVT.

This chain joins TRBV7-2 and TRBJ2-7; 11 nucleotides line up with TRBD2. The germline CDR1 and CDR2 sequences are SGHTA and FQGNSA. The CDR3 is 14 residues long. V shed 4 bases, J shed 2 bases, and the junction held 1 base outside the gene matches. The DNA of the CDR3 is TGTGCCAGCAGCTCGGGACTAGCGGCCTACGAGCAGTACTTC. Translated, it gives CASSSGLAAYEQYF.

The chain employs TRBV27 and TRBJ1-4, with D hard to call. This CDR3 is 14 amino acids long. Germline values: CDR1 MNHEY, CDR2 SMNVEV (reference sequence). The V gene lost 10 bases and the J gene lost 0 bases, with 12 bases spanning the gap. The CDR3 is CANRSEATNEKLFF. The CDR3 nucleotides are TGTGCCAACCGCTCGGAGGCAACTAATGAAAAACTGTTTTTT.

V usage is TRBV11-2 and J usage is TRBJ2-7; tentatively, D is TRBD1 (6 bases). With 5 bases removed from V and 7 bases from J, the gap between germline ends came to 15 bases. CDR3 size: 13 residues. Germline V lookup: CDR1 SGHAT, CDR2 FQNNGV. CDR3 DNA: TGTGCCAGCAGCCGCCTCGACAGGATTGAGCAGTACTTC. It specifies CASSRLDRIEQYF.

J is TRBJ1-4 and V is TRBV7-9, with a tentative D call TRBD1 (5 bases). CDR1 SEHNR and CDR2 FQNEAQ come from the germline V gene (reference sequence). This CDR3 comprises 17 residues. Trimming shortened V by 3 bases and J by 0 bases, and 14 bases separated the two germline ends. The CDR3 loop reads CASSFLGAGATNEKLFF. CDR3 coding DNA: TGTGCCAGCAGCTTCTTAGGGGCGGGGGCAACTAATGAAAAACTGTTTTTT.

This clone has a handful of counts. This chain uses TRBV4-2 with TRBJ2-5; 7 bases align to TRBD2. The CDR3 totals 17 residues. V lost 3 bases, J lost 0 bases, and 10 bases stayed unmatched. Looked up from germline, CDR1 is LGHNA and CDR2 is YNFKEQ. The CDR3 here is CASSHPLRGGYQETQYF. DNA of the CDR3: TGTGCCAGCAGCCATCCCCTCCGCGGGGGATACCAAGAGACCCAGTACTTC.

This chain joins TRBV18 and TRBJ1-5, with 10 nucleotides matching TRBD1. Germline V gives CDR1 KGHSH, CDR2 LQKENI. This CDR3 has 14 residues. Trimming at V came to 8 bases and at J to 4 bases, leaving 5 bases not matched to a gene. The CDR3, as DNA: TGTGCCAGCCACGGGACAGGGGTTAATCAGCCCCAGCATTTT. Its translation is CASHGTGVNQPQHF.

V usage is TRBV19 and J usage is TRBJ1-5, with D perhaps TRBD1 (6 bases). The V and J ends lost 9 bases and 4 bases respectively, with 19 bases between them. The CDR3 has 15 amino acids. CDR1 is LNHDA and CDR2 is SQIVND in the germline V gene (reference sequence). This CDR3 is CASEHGQGLNQPQHF. CDR3 nucleotides: TGTGCCAGCGAACATGGGCAGGGGTTGAATCAGCCCCAGCATTTT.

V gene TRBV2 combines with J gene TRBJ1-2; 8 bases are a match to TRBD1. Germline V lookup: CDR1 SNHLY, CDR2 FYNNEI. The V gene end was trimmed by 4 bases and the J gene end by 7 bases; junction bases not matched to a gene: 2. This CDR3 has 12 amino acids. CDR3 region: CASSAGGGGYTF. The CDR3 DNA sequence: TGTGCCAGCAGTGCAGGGGGCGGTGGCTACACCTTC.

The chain couples TRBV18 to TRBJ1-2; 8 positions match TRBD1. The V and J ends lost 3 bases and 7 bases, in that order; junction bases with no gene match: 7. The CDR3 consists of 14 residues. Germline V gene lookup returns CDR1 KGHSH and CDR2 LQKENI. CDR3 residues: CASSPPTGVGGYTF. CDR3 DNA: TGTGCCAGCTCACCCCCGACAGGGGTAGGTGGCTACACCTTC.

This chain links TRBV30 with TRBJ1-4, with D unresolved. The CDR3 length is 13 residues. The V and J ends lost 3 bases and 4 bases respectively, with 9 bases between them. CDR1 is GTSNPN and CDR2 is SVGIG in the germline V gene (reference sequence). The CDR3 DNA reads TGTGCCTGGAGCCCGACTGTTAATGAAAAACTGTTTTTT. This sequence encodes CAWSPTVNEKLFF.

This rearrangement joins TRBV6-6 to TRBJ1-4; 8 positions agree with TRBD1. CDR3 size: 16 residues. Germline V CDR1 and CDR2: MNHNY, SVGAGI (reference sequence). Germline trimming cut 4 bases from V and 5 bases from J; bases unmatched to any gene: 9. The CDR3 loop is CASSLLRDRQNEKLFF. The CDR3 DNA is TGTGCCAGCAGTTTGCTCCGGGACAGGCAGAATGAAAAACTGTTTTTT.

V and J are TRBV15 and TRBJ1-2, with TRBD1 identical over 7 bases. Germline V gives CDR1 LNHNV, CDR2 YYDKDF (reference sequence). V shed 8 bases, J shed 0 bases, and the junction held 6 bases outside the gene matches. CDR3 length: 14 amino acids. The CDR3 reads CATGTVLANYGYTF. Here the CDR3 DNA reads TGTGCCACCGGGACAGTTTTAGCTAACTATGGCTACACCTTC.

This chain joins TRBV9 and TRBJ1-2; 7 bases line up with TRBD1. V gave up 0 bases and J gave up 7 bases; unmatched junction bases: 6. The CDR3 runs 14 residues. From germline, CDR1 is SGDLS and CDR2 YYNGEE. In nucleotides, the CDR3 is TGTGCCAGCAGCGTAGAACCGACAGGGCGTGGCTACACCTTC. It translates to CASSVEPTGRGYTF. Complete variable domain (other parts from reference TRBV9 and TRBJ1-2): DSGVTQTPKHLITATGQRVTLRCSPRSGDLSVYWYQQSLDQGLQFLIQYYNGEERAKGNILERFSAQQFPDLHSELNLSSLELGDSALYFCASSVEPTGRGYTFGSGTRLTVV.

The V and J genes are TRBV11-3 and TRBJ2-3, with 8 nucleotides matching TRBD1. This CDR3 comprises 15 residues. V was pared by 3 bases and J by 5 bases, with 7 bases of the junction left unmatched. Germline CDR1 and CDR2: SGHNT and YENEEA. In nucleotides, the CDR3 is TGTGCCAGCAGCTTGGGCAGGGGGCGAAGAGATACGCAGTATTTT. Protein sequence: CASSLGRGRRDTQYF.

This clone was detected only a few times. V usage is TRBV6-4 and J usage is TRBJ2-6; no definite D call. From germline, CDR1 is MRHNA and CDR2 SNTAGT. This CDR3 spans 14 amino acids. Trimming removed 5 bases from V and 0 bases from J, with 5 bases in between. DNA of the CDR3: TGTGCCAGCAGTTTAGTCTCTGGGGCCAACGTCCTGACTTTC. This sequence encodes CASSLVSGANVLTF.

The chain has TRBV7-9 and TRBJ2-5; D is uncertain. The germline V gene has CDR1 SEHNR and CDR2 FQNEAQ (reference sequence). The CDR3 runs to 14 residues. V lost 2 bases and J 3 bases, leaving 10 bases between the germline ends. The CDR3 protein is CASSLLGGEETQYF. For the CDR3, the DNA is TGTGCCAGCAGCTTACTAGGCGGAGAAGAGACCCAGTACTTC.

The chain employs TRBV27 and TRBJ2-1, with 8 nucleotides matching TRBD2. The CDR3 extends over 16 amino acids. Trimming cost V 2 bases and J 0 bases; bases outside gene matches: 3. Per the germline V gene, CDR1 is MNHEY and CDR2 is SMNVEV (reference sequence). The CDR3 DNA is TGTGCCAGCAGTTTAGGGACTAGGAGCTCCTACAATGAGCAGTTCTTC. Translation: CASSLGTRSSYNEQFF.

V usage is TRBV19 and J usage is TRBJ1-6, with TRBD1 identical over 8 bases. In germline, CDR1 is LNHDA, CDR2 SQIVND (reference sequence). The CDR3 totals 15 residues. After removal of 5 bases from V and 5 bases from J, the junction contained 5 bases not matched to a gene. The CDR3: CASSQGALNNSPLHF. The CDR3 DNA sequence: TGTGCCAGTAGTCAGGGGGCGCTGAATAATTCACCCCTCCACTTT.

J is TRBJ2-2 and V is TRBV7-9, with 8 bases that match TRBD2. The V gene's germline CDR1 is SEHNR and CDR2 FQNEAQ (reference sequence). J lost 7 bases, V lost 8 bases, and 21 bases had no gene match. CDR3 length equals 18 residues. The DNA for the CDR3 is TGTGCCAGCTCAGGGGTCCCTAGCGGGCCCTATCGGGGCGGGGAGCTGTTTTTT. It translates to CASSGVPSGPYRGGELFF. Variable domain in full (rest from reference TRBV7-9 and TRBJ2-2): DTGVSQNPRHKITKRGQNVTFRCDPISEHNRLYWYRQTLGQGPEFLTYFQNEAQLEKSRLLSDRFSAERPKGSFSTLEIQRTEQGDSAMYLCASSGVPSGPYRGGELFFGEGSRLTVL.

V is TRBV15 and J is TRBJ1-2, with D hard to call. Germline CDR1 LNHNV, CDR2 YYDKDF (reference sequence). The CDR3 spans 13 residues. The V gene lost 1 base and the J gene lost 6 bases, with 9 bases spanning the gap. The CDR3, as DNA: TGTGCCACCAGCAGAGGCTTTCGGGATGGCTACACCTTC. Protein sequence: CATSRGFRDGYTF.

The chain carries TRBV10-1 and TRBJ1-3; D remains ambiguous. The V gene lost 0 bases and the J gene lost 3 bases, with 6 bases spanning the gap. Germline CDR1 and CDR2: WNHNN and SYGVQD (reference sequence). The length of the CDR3 is 14 residues. CDR3 sequence reads: CASSESGSGNTIYF. CDR3 nucleotide sequence: TGCGCCAGCAGTGAGTCAGGGAGTGGAAACACCATATATTTT.

The CDR3 DNA sequence: TGTGCCAGCAGCCAAGGGACAGGGGGCGCTTCACCCCTCCACTTT. As protein: CASSQGTGGASPLHF. V and J are TRBV4-2 and TRBJ1-6; 11 positions agree with TRBD1. The V gene's germline CDR1 is LGHNA and CDR2 YNFKEQ. With 1 base clipped from V and 9 bases from J, the junction kept 2 bases outside the gene matches. The CDR3 spans 15 residues.

The chain has TRBV29-1 and TRBJ1-2; D unresolved. CDR3 length: 12 residues. Germline CDR1 reads SQVTM; CDR2 reads ANQGSEA. Trimming took off 5 bases at V and 4 bases at J, with 11 bases between the two ends. In DNA form, the CDR3 reads TGCAGCGTTCAGGTTTTCGGCTATGGCTACACCTTC. It codes for CSVQVFGYGYTF.

This clone has only a few counts. V is TRBV5-4 and J is TRBJ2-7, with 11 positions matching TRBD1. Germline CDR1 and CDR2: SGHNT and YYREEE (reference sequence). This CDR3 region has 15 residues. V was clipped by 3 bases and J by 3 bases; unmatched bases: 5. The CDR3 DNA reads as TGTGCCAGCAGCTATGGACAGGGGGCCGGCTACGAGCAGTACTTC. It specifies CASSYGQGAGYEQYF.

There are a few counts of this clone. The chain has TRBV28 and TRBJ1-2; 7 positions agree with TRBD1. Germline CDR1 is MDHEN and CDR2 is SYDVKM. CDR3 length: 12 amino acids. Losses at the gene ends were 5 bases for V and 7 bases for J; bases not matched to a gene: 4. CDR3 nucleotides: TGTGCCAGCAGTCGTAGGGGGCTTGGCTACACCTTC. Amino acids: CASSRRGLGYTF.